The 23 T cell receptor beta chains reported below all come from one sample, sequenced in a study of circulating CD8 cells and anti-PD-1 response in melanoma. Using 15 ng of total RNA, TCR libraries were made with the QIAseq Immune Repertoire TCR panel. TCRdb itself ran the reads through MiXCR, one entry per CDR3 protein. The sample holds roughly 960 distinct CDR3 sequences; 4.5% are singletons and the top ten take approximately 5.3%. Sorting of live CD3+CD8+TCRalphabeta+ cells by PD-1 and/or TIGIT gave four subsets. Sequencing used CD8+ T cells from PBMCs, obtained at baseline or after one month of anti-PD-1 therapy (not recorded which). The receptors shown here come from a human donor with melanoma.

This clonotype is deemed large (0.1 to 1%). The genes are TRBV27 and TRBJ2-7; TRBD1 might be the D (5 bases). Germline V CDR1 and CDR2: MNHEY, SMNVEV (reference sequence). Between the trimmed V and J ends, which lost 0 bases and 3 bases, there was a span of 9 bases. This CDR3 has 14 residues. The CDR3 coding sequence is TGTGCCAGCAGTTTATCGCAGGGAAGCTACGAGCAGTACTTC. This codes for CASSLSQGSYEQYF.

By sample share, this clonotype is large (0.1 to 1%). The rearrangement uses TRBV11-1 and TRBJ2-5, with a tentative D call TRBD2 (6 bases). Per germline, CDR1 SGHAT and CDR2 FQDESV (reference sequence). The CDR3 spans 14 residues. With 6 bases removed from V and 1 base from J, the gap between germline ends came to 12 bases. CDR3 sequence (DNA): TGTGCCAGCAGAGCCCGCGGGATCCAAGAGACCCAGTACTTC. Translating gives CASRARGIQETQYF. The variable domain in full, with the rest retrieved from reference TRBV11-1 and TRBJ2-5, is EAEVAQSPRYKITEKSQAVAFWCDPISGHATLYWYRQILGQGPELLVQFQDESVVDDSQLPKDRFSAERLKGVDSTLKIQPAELGDSAMYLCASRARGIQETQYFGPGTRLLVL.

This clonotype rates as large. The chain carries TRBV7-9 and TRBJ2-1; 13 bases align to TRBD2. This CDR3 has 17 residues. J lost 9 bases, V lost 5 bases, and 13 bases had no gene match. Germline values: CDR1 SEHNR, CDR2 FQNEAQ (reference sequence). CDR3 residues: CASSHPRGTSGVGEQFF. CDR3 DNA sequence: TGTGCCAGCAGCCACCCTCGCGGGACTAGCGGGGTGGGTGAGCAGTTCTTC.

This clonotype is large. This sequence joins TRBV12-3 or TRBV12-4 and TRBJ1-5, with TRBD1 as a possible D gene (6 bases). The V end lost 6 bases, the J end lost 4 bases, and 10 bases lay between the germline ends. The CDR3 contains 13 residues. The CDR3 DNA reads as TGTGCCAGCAGCTCGGACAGTAATCAGCCCCAGCATTTT. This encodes CASSSDSNQPQHF.

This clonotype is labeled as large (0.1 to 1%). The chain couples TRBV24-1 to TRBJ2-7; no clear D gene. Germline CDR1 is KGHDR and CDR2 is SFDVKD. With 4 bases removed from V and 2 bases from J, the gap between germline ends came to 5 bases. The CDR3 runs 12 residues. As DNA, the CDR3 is TGTGCCACCAGTGACCAGACCTACGAGCAGTACTTC. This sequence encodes CATSDQTYEQYF.

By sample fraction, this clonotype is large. This chain's CDR3 is CASSQSGGQETQYF. The CDR3, as DNA: TGTGCCAGCAGCCAGTCGGGGGGGCAAGAGACCCAGTACTTC. The chain links TRBV14 to TRBJ2-5, with 8 bases lining up with TRBD2. In germline, CDR1 is SGHDN, CDR2 FVKESK. CDR3 length: 14 amino acids. V lost 3 bases, J lost 2 bases, and 2 bases stayed unmatched.

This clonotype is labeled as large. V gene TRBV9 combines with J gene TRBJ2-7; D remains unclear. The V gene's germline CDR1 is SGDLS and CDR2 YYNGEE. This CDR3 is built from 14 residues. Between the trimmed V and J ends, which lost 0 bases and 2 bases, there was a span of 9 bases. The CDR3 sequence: CASSVGGGPYEQYF. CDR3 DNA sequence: TGTGCCAGCAGCGTAGGTGGCGGCCCCTACGAGCAGTACTTC.

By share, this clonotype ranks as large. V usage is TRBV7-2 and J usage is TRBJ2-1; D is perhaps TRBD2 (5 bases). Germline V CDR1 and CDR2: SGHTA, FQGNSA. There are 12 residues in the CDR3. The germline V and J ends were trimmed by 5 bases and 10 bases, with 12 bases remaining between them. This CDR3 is CASSPKRVEQFF. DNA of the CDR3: TGTGCCAGCAGCCCGAAGAGGGTAGAGCAGTTCTTC.

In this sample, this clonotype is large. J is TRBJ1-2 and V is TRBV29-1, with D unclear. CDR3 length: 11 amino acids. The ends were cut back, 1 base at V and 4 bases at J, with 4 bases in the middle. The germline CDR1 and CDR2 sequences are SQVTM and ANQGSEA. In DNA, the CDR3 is TGCAGCGTTGAAGCGTCCTATGGCTACACCTTC. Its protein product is CSVEASYGYTF.

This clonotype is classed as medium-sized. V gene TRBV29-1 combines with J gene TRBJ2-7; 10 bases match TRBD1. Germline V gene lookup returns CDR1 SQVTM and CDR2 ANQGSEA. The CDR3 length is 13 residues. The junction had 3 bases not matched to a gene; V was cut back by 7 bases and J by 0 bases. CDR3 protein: CSARTGGSYEQYF. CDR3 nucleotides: TGCAGCGCGCGGACAGGGGGCTCCTACGAGCAGTACTTC.

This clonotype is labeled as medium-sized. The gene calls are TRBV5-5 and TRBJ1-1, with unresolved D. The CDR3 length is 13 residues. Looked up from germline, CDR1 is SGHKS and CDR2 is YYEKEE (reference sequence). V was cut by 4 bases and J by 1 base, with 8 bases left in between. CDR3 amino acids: CASSPRTNTEAFF. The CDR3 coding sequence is TGTGCCAGCAGCCCCCGGACGAACACTGAAGCTTTCTTT.

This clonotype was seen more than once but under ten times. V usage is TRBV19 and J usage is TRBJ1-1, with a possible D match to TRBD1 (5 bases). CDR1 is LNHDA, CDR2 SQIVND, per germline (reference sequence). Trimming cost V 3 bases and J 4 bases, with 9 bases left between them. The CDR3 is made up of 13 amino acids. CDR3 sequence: CASSIGGATEAFF. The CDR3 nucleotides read TGTGCCAGTAGTATTGGAGGGGCCACTGAAGCTTTCTTT.

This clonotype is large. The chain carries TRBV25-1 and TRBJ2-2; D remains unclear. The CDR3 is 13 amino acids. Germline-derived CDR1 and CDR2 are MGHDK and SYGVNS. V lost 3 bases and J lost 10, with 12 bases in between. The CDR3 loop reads CASSDGFIEELFF. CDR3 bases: TGTGCCAGCAGTGACGGATTTATTGAGGAGCTGTTTTTT.

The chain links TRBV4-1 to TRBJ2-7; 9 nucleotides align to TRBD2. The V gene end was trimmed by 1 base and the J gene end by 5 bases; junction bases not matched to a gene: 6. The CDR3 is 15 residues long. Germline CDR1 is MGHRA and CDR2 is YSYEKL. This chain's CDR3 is CASSQGPRGGDEQYV. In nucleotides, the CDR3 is TGCGCCAGCAGCCAAGGGCCTCGCGGGGGGGACGAGCAGTACGTC.

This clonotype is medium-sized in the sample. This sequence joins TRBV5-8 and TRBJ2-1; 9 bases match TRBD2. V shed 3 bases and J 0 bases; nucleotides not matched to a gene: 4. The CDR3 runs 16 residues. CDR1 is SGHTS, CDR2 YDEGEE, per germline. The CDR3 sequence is CASSSGGGASYNEQFF. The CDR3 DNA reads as TGTGCCAGCAGCTCGGGCGGGGGGGCCTCCTACAATGAGCAGTTCTTC.

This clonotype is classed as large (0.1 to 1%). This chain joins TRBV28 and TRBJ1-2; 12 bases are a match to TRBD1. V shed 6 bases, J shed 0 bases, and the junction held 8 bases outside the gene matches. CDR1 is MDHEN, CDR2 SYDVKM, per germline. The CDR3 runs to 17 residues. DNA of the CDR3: TGTGCCAGCAGCTTCCGGGACAGGGGGCAACCTAACTATGGCTACACCTTC. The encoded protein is CASSFRDRGQPNYGYTF.

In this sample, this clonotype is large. CDR3 region: CASSEVPENEQYF. The CDR3 bases are TGTGCCAGCAGTGAGGTGCCCGAGAACGAGCAGTACTTC. V is TRBV2 and J is TRBJ2-7; D gene uncertain. Germline V gene sequence: CDR1 SNHLY, CDR2 FYNNEI. The CDR3 covers 13 residues. V was cut by 3 bases and J by 5 bases, with 11 bases left in between.

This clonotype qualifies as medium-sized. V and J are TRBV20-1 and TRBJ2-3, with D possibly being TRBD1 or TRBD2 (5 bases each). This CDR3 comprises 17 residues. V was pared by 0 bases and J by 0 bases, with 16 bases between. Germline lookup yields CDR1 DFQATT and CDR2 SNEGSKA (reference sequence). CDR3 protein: CSARDPRGGVSTDTQYF. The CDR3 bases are TGCAGTGCTAGAGATCCCCGGGGCGGAGTCAGCACAGATACGCAGTATTTT.

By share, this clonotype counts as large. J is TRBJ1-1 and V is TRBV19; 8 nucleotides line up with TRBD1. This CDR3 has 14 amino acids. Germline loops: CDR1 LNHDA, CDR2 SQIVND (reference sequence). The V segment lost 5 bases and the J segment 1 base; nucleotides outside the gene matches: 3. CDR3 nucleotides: TGTGCCAGTAGTCCCGGACAGGGGAACACTGAAGCTTTCTTT. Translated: CASSPGQGNTEAFF.

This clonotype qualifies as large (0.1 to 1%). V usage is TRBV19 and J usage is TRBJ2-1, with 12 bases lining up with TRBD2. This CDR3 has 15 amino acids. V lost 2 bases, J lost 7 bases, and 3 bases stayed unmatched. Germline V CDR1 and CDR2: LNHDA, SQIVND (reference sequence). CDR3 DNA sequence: TGTGCCAGTAGTATACTAGCGGGGGGGCCTAATGAGCAGTTCTTC. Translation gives CASSILAGGPNEQFF.

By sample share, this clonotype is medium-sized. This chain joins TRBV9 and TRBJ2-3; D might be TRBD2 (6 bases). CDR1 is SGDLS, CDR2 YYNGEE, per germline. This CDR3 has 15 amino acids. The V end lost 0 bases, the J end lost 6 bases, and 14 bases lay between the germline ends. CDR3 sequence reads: CASSVGTTTSDTQYF. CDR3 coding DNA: TGTGCCAGCAGCGTAGGGACTACCACGTCGGATACGCAGTATTTT.

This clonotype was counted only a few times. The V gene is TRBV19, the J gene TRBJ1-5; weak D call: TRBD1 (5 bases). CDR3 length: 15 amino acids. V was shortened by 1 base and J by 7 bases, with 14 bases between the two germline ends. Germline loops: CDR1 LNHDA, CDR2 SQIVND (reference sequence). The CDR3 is CASSIGIGVGQPQHF. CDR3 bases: TGTGCCAGTAGTATAGGGATAGGGGTAGGACAGCCCCAGCATTTT.

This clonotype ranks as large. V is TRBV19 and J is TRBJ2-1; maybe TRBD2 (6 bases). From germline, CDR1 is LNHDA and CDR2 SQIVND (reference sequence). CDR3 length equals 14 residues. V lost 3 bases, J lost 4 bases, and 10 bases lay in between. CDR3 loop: CASSITRGYNEQFF. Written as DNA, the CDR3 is TGTGCCAGTAGTATTACGCGGGGATACAATGAGCAGTTCTTC.